The 21 T cell receptor beta chains reported below all come from one sample, sequenced in a study of tumor-infiltrating lymphocytes in primary liver carcinoma. Total RNA amounting to around 540 ng was the source from which TCR beta cDNA was made with a constant-region primer. Amplification in three nested multiplex PCR rounds with slightly modified ARM-PCR gave rise to TCR beta libraries. With TRBV1-TRBV30 forward primers and a C-beta reverse primer, the first two PCR rounds were run for around 10 cycles each. TCRdb called the multiplex PCR reads again in MiXCR, with one record for every CDR3 protein. Here the sample spans 320,000 or so distinct CDR3 sequences, approximately 65% being singletons. RNA isolated from unsorted whole blood supplied the blood RNA, with germline DNA also extracted. Sequencing was done on a sample of peripheral blood. The receptor source for this set is a man aged 40-49 years with primary liver carcinoma and hepatitis B virus infection.

This clonotype was counted ten times or more. CDR3 in amino acids: CASSQDLVGASSYNEQFF. DNA of the CDR3: TGCGCCAGCAGCCAAGATCTAGTAGGGGCGAGCTCCTACAATGAGCAGTTCTTC. The genes are TRBV4-1 and TRBJ2-1, with D possibly being TRBD1 (5 bases). V was shortened by 0 bases and J by 0 bases, with 15 bases between the two germline ends. Germline V CDR1 and CDR2: MGHRA, YSYEKL. This CDR3 spans 18 amino acids.

Concerning this clonotype: At one end, the junction sequence differs from germline, possibly due to a read error. This chain links TRBV11-1 with TRBJ2-6, with a tentative D call TRBD1 (5 bases). This CDR3 contains 15 residues. Germline V gene lookup returns CDR1 SGHAT and CDR2 FQDESV (reference sequence). The CDR3 is CASSLGRTGANVLTF. The CDR3 nucleotides read TGTGCCAGCAGCTTGGGCCGAACTGGGGCCAACGTCCTGACCTTC.

This clonotype was recorded at least ten times. The chain links TRBV29-1 to TRBJ2-1, with D perhaps matching TRBD2 (6 bases). CDR1 is SQVTM and CDR2 is ANQGSEA in the germline V gene. V lost 5 bases and J 0 bases, leaving 20 bases between the germline ends. This CDR3 is built from 17 residues. CDR3 in DNA: TGCAGCGTTCTCAGGCGAGCGGGCCACAACTCCTACAATGAGCAGTTCTTC. This translates into CSVLRRAGHNSYNEQFF.

This clonotype showed up just a few times. The V call is TRBV11-2, the J call TRBJ1-1, with TRBD1 as a possible D gene (6 bases). The CDR3 is made up of 15 amino acids. Germline assignment: CDR1 SGHAT and CDR2 FQNNGV. Trimming left V 5 bases short and J 5 bases short, with 18 bases between. CDR3 amino acids: CASSPLRTEGTEAFF. CDR3 nucleotides: TGTGCCAGCAGCCCCCTTCGGACAGAGGGAACTGAAGCTTTCTTT.

This clonotype was picked up a small number of times. One end of the junction varies from germline; a read error may be responsible. The chain links TRBV6-6 to TRBJ2-5; unclear D gene. The CDR3 loop spans 12 amino acids. CDR1 MNHNY and CDR2 SVGAGI come from the germline V gene (reference sequence). CDR3 nucleotide sequence: TGTGCCAGCAGTTACTCGATCGAGACCCAGCACTTC. It specifies CASSYSIETQHF.

Concerning this clonotype: Possible read error: a much larger clone is one base away. J is TRBJ2-7 and V is TRBV4-2; D possibly corresponds to TRBD2 (7 bases). Germline lookup yields CDR1 LGHNA and CDR2 YNFKEQ. The length of the CDR3 is 15 residues. CDR3 loop: CASSQEGLTGSERYF. DNA of the CDR3: TGTGCCAGCAGCCAAGAGGGACTAACAGGGTCCGAGCGGTACTTC.

This clonotype was seen many times. The V and J genes are TRBV29-1 and TRBJ1-2, with D uncertain. Per the germline V gene, CDR1 is SQVTM and CDR2 is ANQGSEA. The CDR3 has 13 residues. Trimming took 4 bases from V and 4 from J, leaving 13 bases between them. The CDR3 loop is CSVVGIRGYGYTF. DNA for the CDR3: TGCAGCGTTGTGGGCATTAGAGGCTATGGCTACACCTTC.

Notes on this clonotype: Possible read error: a much larger clone is one base away. This chain connects TRBV5-6 to TRBJ2-7; maybe TRBD1 (6 bases). Germline V gene sequence: CDR1 SGHDT, CDR2 YYEEEE. The CDR3 is 13 residues long. The CDR3 loop reads CAGSRGQSYEQYF. The CDR3 coding sequence is TGTGCCGGCAGCCGCGGACAGTCCTACGAGCAGTACTTC.

J is TRBJ2-2 and V is TRBV21-1; whether TRBD2, the table's D call, matches the DNA was not checked. TRBV21-1 is assigned pseudogene status. The CDR3 sequence is 19 residues long. CDR3 sequence: CASGEGWDYLFANTGELFF. Written as DNA, the CDR3 is TGTGCCAGCGGCGAGGGATGGGACTACCTCTTCGCGAACACCGGGGAGCTGTTTTTT.

With regard to this clonotype: The junction shows a germline mismatch at one end, possibly a read error. The V and J genes are TRBV11-1 and TRBJ2-7, with 11 bases fitting TRBD2. The germline gives CDR1 SGHAT, CDR2 FQDESV (reference sequence). CDR3 length: 15 residues. The CDR3 bases are TGTGCCAGCAGCTTCCGACTAGCGGGAACCTACGCGCAGTACTTC. Translating gives CASSFRLAGTYAQYF.

As regards this clonotype: With a much larger clone just one base away, this may be a read error. The missing conserved phenylalanine or tryptophan at the end of this CDR3 makes a read error likely. V and J are TRBV4-2 and TRBJ1-2, with D possibly TRBD1 on 6 matching bases. Germline assignment: CDR1 LGHNA and CDR2 YNFKEQ. The V end was cut by 0 bases, the J end by 1 base, with 15 bases between. The CDR3 has 17 residues. CDR3: CASSQETAQGLNYGYTI. The CDR3 DNA reads TGTGCCAGCAGCCAAGAAACCGCCCAGGGGCTTAACTATGGCTACACCATC.

With regard to this clonotype: This may stem from a read error, because a much larger clone lies one nucleotide away. This chain uses TRBV28 with TRBJ2-7; TRBD2 matches at 7 bases. Germline V gives CDR1 MDHEN, CDR2 SYDVKM. J gave up 5 bases and V 5 bases, and 9 bases lay outside the gene matches. The CDR3 runs 14 residues. The CDR3 DNA is TGTGCCAGCAGTCCCCGGCCAGGGACTAACGAGCAGTACTTC. Residues: CASSPRPGTNEQYF. The entire variable domain, with the rest obtained from reference TRBV28 and TRBJ2-7, is as follows: DVKVTQSSRYLVKRTGEKVFLECVQDMDHENMFWYRQDPGLGLRLIYFSYDVKMKEKGDIPEGYSVSREKKERFSLILESASTNQTSMYLCASSPRPGTNEQYFGPGTRLTVT.

Worth noting for this clonotype: This clone may be a read error of a much larger clone one base away. This sequence joins TRBV4-2 and TRBJ2-2, with D uncertain. This CDR3 has 13 amino acids. From germline, CDR1 is LGHNA and CDR2 YNFKEQ. The chain's CDR3 is CASSQVNTEELFF. The CDR3 DNA reads TGCGCCAGCAGCCAAGTCAACACCGAGGAGCTGTTTTTT.

This clonotype was seen just once. Likely a read error: the CDR3 ends without its conserved phenylalanine or tryptophan. The CDR3: CASSEASRQETQYL. In DNA form, the CDR3 reads TGTGCCAGCAGTGAAGCCAGCAGACAAGAGACCCAGTACCTC. This chain joins TRBV6-1 and TRBJ2-5; D gene ambiguous. Germline V gene lookup returns CDR1 MNHNS and CDR2 SASEGT. V was trimmed by 0 bases and J by 2 bases, leaving 7 bases between them. This CDR3 is 14 amino acids long.

Note on this clonotype: With a much larger clone just one base away, this may be a read error. V and J are TRBV6-5 and TRBJ2-1; the match to TRBD1 covers 7 bases. CDR1 and CDR2 from the germline V gene are MNHEY and SVGAGI. V was clipped by 6 bases and J by 9 bases; unmatched bases: 14. The CDR3 consists of 15 residues. CDR3 amino acids: CASRRGQIEASEQFF. Here the CDR3 DNA reads TGTGCCAGCAGGAGGGGACAGATTGAGGCGAGTGAGCAGTTCTTC.

Points on this clonotype: Because it lacks the conserved phenylalanine or tryptophan at the end, this CDR3 is likely a read error. V usage is TRBV11-2 and J usage is TRBJ2-1; D might be TRBD1 or TRBD2, each matching 5 bases. Germline values: CDR1 SGHAT, CDR2 FQNNGV. This CDR3 spans 14 amino acids. Trimming cost V 3 bases and J 12 bases, with 18 bases left between them. The CDR3 spells CASSLSSLGHRQFL. For the CDR3, the DNA is TGTGCCAGCAGCTTGTCTAGCTTGGGGCATAGGCAGTTCTTA.

In regard to this clonotype: A read error may be the cause here, since a much bigger clone is one base away. This is likely a read error, given that the CDR3 carries no conserved phenylalanine or tryptophan at its end. The chain uses TRBV12-3 or TRBV12-4 and TRBJ2-1; 13 bases match TRBD2. Trimming removed 6 bases from V and 7 bases from J; junction bases left unmatched: 3. This CDR3 is 14 amino acids long. CDR3 sequence reads: CASRGLAGVNEQFL. The CDR3, as DNA: TGTGCCAGCAGAGGACTAGCGGGAGTTAATGAGCAGTTCCTC.

Ten or more counts support this clonotype. This rearrangement joins TRBV4-3 to TRBJ2-1; D might be TRBD2 (6 bases). Trimming cost V 2 bases and J 7 bases, with 12 bases left between them. The CDR3 spans 14 residues. Germline lookup yields CDR1 LGHNA and CDR2 YSLEER. CDR3 in amino acids: CASSQRREGNEQFF. CDR3 DNA: TGCGCCAGCAGCCAAAGGCGGGAAGGAAATGAGCAGTTCTTC.

On this clonotype itself: An end of the junction does not agree with germline; a read error may underlie this. The V call is TRBV29-1, the J call TRBJ2-4; the match to TRBD1 covers 9 bases. Germline V CDR1 and CDR2: SQVTM, ANQGSEA. This CDR3 spans 13 amino acids. CDR3 protein: CSGLDRGKDIQYF. The CDR3 coding sequence is TGTAGCGGCCTGGACAGGGGCAAAGACATTCAGTACTTC.

The rearrangement joins TRBV7-3 to TRBJ1-2; D gene uncertain. Germline loops: CDR1 SGHTA, CDR2 FQGTGA. The CDR3 runs 13 residues. Trimming left V 2 bases short and J 6 bases short, with 10 bases between. CDR3 sequence: CASSLDKNHGYTF. CDR3 DNA: TGTGCCAGCAGCTTAGACAAGAACCATGGCTACACCTTC.

In regard to this clonotype: One end of the junction is discordant with germline, which a read error may explain. The chain recombines TRBV11-3 with TRBJ2-1, with D tentatively TRBD1 or TRBD2 (5 bases each). This CDR3 is built from 14 residues. The germline V gene has CDR1 SGHNT and CDR2 YENEEA. This CDR3 is CASSLGPPYNEQSF. The CDR3 coding sequence is TGTGCCAGTAGCTTGGGACCACCTTACAATGAGCAGTCCTTC.